These 26 T cell receptor beta chains were all obtained from the same sample, sequenced in a study of blood T cell repertoires in COVID-19. Data came from immunoSEQ multiplex PCR; TCRdb stores just in-frame clones and leaves some out. The data show a few hundred thousand clones, approximately 88% seen once. The sequenced material came from PBMCs or T cells enriched from blood (not recorded which). The receptors shown here come from a young man with acute COVID-19.

The chain links TRBV7-3 to TRBJ1-1, with 8 bases aligning to TRBD1. The junction had 7 bases not matched to a gene; V was cut back by 2 bases and J by 2 bases. CDR3 length: 16 amino acids. CDR1 and CDR2 (germline): SGHTA, FQGTGA. The CDR3 spells CASSLQPPGGNTEAFF. CDR3 nucleotide sequence: TGTGCCAGCAGCTTACAGCCTCCAGGGGGCAACACTGAAGCTTTCTTT.

The rearrangement links TRBV2 to TRBJ1-1; 8 nucleotides align to TRBD1. The V segment lost 6 bases and the J segment 1 base; nucleotides outside the gene matches: 1. This CDR3 spans 13 amino acids. The germline CDR1 and CDR2 sequences are SNHLY and FYNNEI. The CDR3 spells CASRDRANTEAFF. CDR3 bases: TGTGCCAGCAGGGACAGGGCGAACACTGAAGCTTTCTTT.

The chain combines TRBV5-4 with TRBJ2-1; 7 bases are shared with TRBD2. The J segment lost 4 bases and the V segment lost 4 bases, leaving 11 bases of the junction unmatched. Germline V gene lookup returns CDR1 SGHNT and CDR2 YYREEE (reference sequence). The CDR3 loop spans 16 amino acids. The CDR3 DNA reads TGTGCCAGCAGCCCCACGGGCGGGAGTTGGTACAATGAGCAGTTCTTC. Its protein product is CASSPTGGSWYNEQFF.

This clone occurred once. CDR3 DNA: TGCGCCAGCAGCCATTTACTAGCGAGTAAAACCTACGAGCAGTACTTC. Translation gives CASSHLLASKTYEQYF. The chain carries TRBV4-1 and TRBJ2-7, with TRBD2 matching 7 bases. The V and J ends lost 3 bases and 2 bases, in that order; junction bases with no gene match: 10. This CDR3 is built from 16 residues. CDR1 is MGHRA and CDR2 is YSYEKL in the germline V gene.

The J gene is TRBJ1-5, the V gene TRBV6-5; D unresolved. CDR1 is MNHEY, CDR2 SVGAGI, per germline. This CDR3 spans 15 amino acids. The V gene lost 6 bases and the J gene lost 0 bases, with 12 bases spanning the gap. In DNA, the CDR3 is TGTGCCAGCAGCCTAGAGGAGGGTAGCAATCAGCCCCAGCATTTT. Protein product: CASSLEEGSNQPQHF.

The chain uses TRBV9 and TRBJ2-5; D may be TRBD1 (6 bases). CDR1 is SGDLS and CDR2 is YYNGEE in the germline V gene. The CDR3 is 14 residues long. The V gene lost 2 bases and the J gene lost 3 bases, with 11 bases spanning the gap. The CDR3 protein is CASSVGNREETQYF. Here the CDR3 DNA reads TGTGCCAGCAGCGTCGGCAACAGGGAAGAGACCCAGTACTTC.

The V gene is TRBV12-3 or TRBV12-4, the J gene TRBJ2-1; 9 nucleotides agree with TRBD1. There are 13 residues in the CDR3. V lost 6 bases and J lost 8; bases outside the gene matches: 5. The CDR3 loop is CASSLDRGDEQFF. In nucleotides, the CDR3 is TGTGCCAGCAGCCTGGACAGGGGTGATGAGCAGTTCTTC.

The rearrangement joins TRBV18 to TRBJ1-2, with 8 bases fitting TRBD1. The CDR3 consists of 15 residues. The ends lost 3 bases at V and 4 bases at J; junction bases unmatched: 7. CDR1 is KGHSH, CDR2 LQKENI, per germline. The CDR3 here is CASSPGQESAYGYTF. The CDR3 DNA reads TGTGCCAGCTCACCGGGACAGGAGAGCGCCTATGGCTACACCTTC.

Only one count was recorded for this clone. The chain links TRBV5-4 to TRBJ2-7; 10 bases match TRBD2. V gave up 1 base and J gave up 3 bases; unmatched junction bases: 16. Per germline, CDR1 SGHNT and CDR2 YYREEE (reference sequence). This CDR3 spans 19 amino acids. CDR3 coding DNA: TGTGCCAGCAGCTTGAGGACGGTAGCGGGAGGAGTACGGCACTACGAGCAGTACTTC. Translated: CASSLRTVAGGVRHYEQYF.

The J gene is TRBJ1-4, the V gene TRBV28; 7 bases fit TRBD1. Germline V lookup: CDR1 MDHEN, CDR2 SYDVKM. The CDR3 length is 15 residues. With 6 bases clipped from V and 7 bases from J, the junction kept 11 bases outside the gene matches. CDR3 in amino acids: CASRSRDRVGEKLFF. CDR3 nucleotide sequence: TGTGCCAGCAGGTCACGAGACAGGGTGGGTGAAAAACTGTTTTTT.

J is TRBJ2-1 and V is TRBV14, with 9 bases that match TRBD2. This CDR3 is 14 amino acids long. CDR1 is SGHDN and CDR2 is FVKESK in the germline V gene. The ends lost 5 bases at V and 8 bases at J; junction bases unmatched: 7. CDR3 amino acids: CASSLASSGDEQFF. In DNA, the CDR3 is TGTGCCAGCAGCTTAGCTTCTAGCGGGGATGAGCAGTTCTTC.

This chain joins TRBV7-9 and TRBJ1-5, with TRBD1 identical over 10 bases. Germline V lookup: CDR1 SEHNR, CDR2 FQNEAQ (reference sequence). This CDR3 has 15 residues. V was clipped by 5 bases and J by 2 bases; unmatched bases: 3. CDR3 residues: CASSPGQGGNQPQHF. The CDR3 DNA reads TGTGCCAGCAGCCCCGGACAGGGGGGCAATCAGCCCCAGCATTTT.

This clone was recorded once. This chain uses TRBV12-5 with TRBJ1-1; D possibly corresponds to TRBD1 (5 bases). The length of the CDR3 is 17 residues. With 0 bases removed from V and 5 bases from J, the gap between germline ends came to 19 bases. The V gene's germline CDR1 is LGHNT and CDR2 FRNRAP. The CDR3 DNA sequence: TGTGCTAGTGGTTTGGTACTGGGGGGAACCTCAGGGACTGAAGCTTTCTTT. This gives the protein CASGLVLGGTSGTEAFF.

This clone appeared a few times. The chain recombines TRBV19 with TRBJ2-1; tentative D call: TRBD2 (7 bases). The germline V and J ends were trimmed by 4 bases and 0 bases, with 16 bases remaining between them. The CDR3 loop spans 17 amino acids. CDR1 is LNHDA, CDR2 SQIVND, per germline (reference sequence). CDR3: CASSTPQGGSSYNEQFF. CDR3 bases: TGTGCCAGTAGTACCCCACAGGGCGGGAGCTCCTACAATGAGCAGTTCTTC. Full variable domain (rest looked up from reference TRBV19 and TRBJ2-1): DGGITQSPKYLFRKEGQNVTLSCEQNLNHDAMYWYRQDPGQGLRLIYYSQIVNDFQKGDIAEGYSVSREKKESFPLTVTSAQKNPTAFYLCASSTPQGGSSYNEQFFGPGTRLTVL.

The V and J genes are TRBV24-1 and TRBJ2-3, with a tentative D call TRBD1 (5 bases). There are 16 residues in the CDR3. CDR1 is KGHDR, CDR2 SFDVKD, per germline. V lost 3 bases and J lost 0, with 12 bases in between. The CDR3 spells CATSDAVQGSTDTQYF. CDR3 DNA: TGTGCCACCAGTGATGCGGTCCAGGGAAGCACAGATACGCAGTATTTT.

The chain carries TRBV5-1 and TRBJ1-1; TRBD1 is a possible D gene (5 bases). Germline V gene sequence: CDR1 SGHRS, CDR2 YFSETQ. The V and J ends lost 7 bases and 4 bases respectively, with 14 bases between them. The CDR3 is made up of 13 amino acids. CDR3 sequence (DNA): TGCGCCAGCTCAGTCAGGGTTAGCACTGAAGCTTTCTTT. Translating gives CASSVRVSTEAFF.

This CDR3 reads CASSYSGTLQGELFF. The CDR3 bases are TGTGCCAGCAGTTACTCGGGGACTCTTCAAGGGGAGCTGTTTTTT. The rearrangement joins TRBV6-2 or TRBV6-3 to TRBJ2-2, with D perhaps TRBD2 (6 bases). Between the trimmed V and J ends, which lost 0 bases and 8 bases, there was a span of 13 bases. The germline CDR1 and CDR2 sequences are MNHEY and SVGEGT. The CDR3 sequence is 15 residues long.

This clone was seen once. This rearrangement joins TRBV7-2 to TRBJ1-1; 7 positions match TRBD1. This CDR3 has 16 residues. Looked up from germline, CDR1 is SGHTA and CDR2 is FQGNSA. V gave up 2 bases and J gave up 4 bases; unmatched junction bases: 10. CDR3 in amino acids: CASSLRGSTGITEAFF. The CDR3 coding sequence is TGTGCCAGCAGCTTAAGGGGATCGACAGGGATCACTGAAGCTTTCTTT.

The chain has TRBV27 and TRBJ1-1; D ambiguous. The CDR3 is 14 amino acids. Germline V gene sequence: CDR1 MNHEY, CDR2 SMNVEV (reference sequence). Trimming shortened V by 3 bases and J by 4 bases, and 12 bases separated the two germline ends. The CDR3 DNA follows: TGTGCCAGCAGTTTTACGGGGAGGAGCACTGAAGCTTTCTTT. Translating it yields CASSFTGRSTEAFF.

This clone was seen only a few times. The CDR3 loop is CAWSRDRGLSSTDTQYF. CDR3 in DNA: TGTGCCTGGAGCCGGGACAGGGGACTTTCTAGCACAGATACGCAGTATTTT. V gene TRBV30 combines with J gene TRBJ2-3, with TRBD1 identical over 10 bases. With 3 bases clipped from V and 0 bases from J, the junction kept 9 bases outside the gene matches. CDR3 size: 17 residues. The V gene's germline CDR1 is GTSNPN and CDR2 SVGIG (reference sequence).

The V and J genes are TRBV28 and TRBJ1-1; D gene unclear. This CDR3 has 15 amino acids. Germline V gene sequence: CDR1 MDHEN, CDR2 SYDVKM. Trimming left V 3 bases short and J 4 bases short, with 15 bases between. The CDR3 loop reads CASSLGYRSVTEAFF. As DNA, the CDR3 is TGTGCCAGCAGTTTGGGCTACAGATCGGTCACTGAAGCTTTCTTT.

This clone was observed a single time. The gene calls are TRBV11-2 and TRBJ2-3, with TRBD2 as a possible D gene (6 bases). From germline, CDR1 is SGHAT and CDR2 FQNNGV. This CDR3 region has 16 residues. Trimming took off 6 bases at V and 5 bases at J, with 21 bases between the two ends. The CDR3 nucleotides read TGTGCCAGCAGTCACCAAATCGGCGGGAATCGAGATACGCAGTATTTT. Translating gives CASSHQIGGNRDTQYF.

Many counts were recorded for this clone. V gene TRBV30 combines with J gene TRBJ2-2; TRBD2 matches at 11 bases. The J segment lost 8 bases and the V segment lost 1 base, leaving 9 bases of the junction unmatched. Germline values: CDR1 GTSNPN, CDR2 SVGIG (reference sequence). This CDR3 has 16 amino acids. The CDR3 sequence: CAWSGLAGKAAGELFF. In DNA, the CDR3 is TGTGCCTGGAGTGGACTAGCGGGAAAGGCAGCGGGGGAGCTGTTTTTT.

The rearrangement joins TRBV2 to TRBJ2-7; 14 nucleotides match TRBD2. V lost 6 bases, J lost 5 bases, and 6 bases stayed unmatched. Germline loops: CDR1 SNHLY, CDR2 FYNNEI. The CDR3 has 15 amino acids. CDR3 DNA sequence: TGTGCCAGCAGGGTGGGACTAGCGGGAGAAAACGAGCAGTACTTC. It codes for CASRVGLAGENEQYF.

This clone has more than one count but fewer than ten. At one end, the junction sequence differs from germline, possibly due to a read error. V is TRBV7-8 and J is TRBJ2-2; 10 bases are shared with TRBD2. The CDR3 covers 17 residues. CDR1 and CDR2 from the germline V gene are SGHVS and FQNEAQ. CDR3 sequence reads: CASSLAWGLANAGELFF. CDR3 bases: TGTGCCAGCAGCTTAGCTTGGGGACTAGCGAACGCCGGGGAGCTGTTTTTT.

The rearrangement links TRBV12-3 or TRBV12-4 to TRBJ2-5; D is ambiguous. Trimming stripped 5 bases from V and 4 bases from J, with 11 bases between. The CDR3 has 13 amino acids. CDR3 residues: CASSLIARETQYF. For the CDR3, the DNA is TGTGCCAGCAGTCTTATAGCCCGAGAGACCCAGTACTTC.